Detailed here is one TCR beta chain. The data derive from a study of blood T cell repertoires in COVID-19. As for the study in general: COVID-19 samples collected from the United States, Italy and Spain covered acute and convalescent phases.

The junction had 1 base not matched to a gene; V was cut back by 6 bases and J by 4 bases. The V gene's germline CDR1 is SQVTM and CDR2 ANQGSEA. The CDR3 is made up of 13 amino acids. Repertoires were generated with immunoSEQ multiplex PCR, while TCRdb's copy carries only in-frame clones and drops some. This sample has about 88,000 clones, with 85% to 95% found just once. The V and J genes are TRBV29-1 and TRBJ2-2; 11 bases are a match to TRBD1. The source is a man in his sixties with acute or convalescent COVID-19. Material: peripheral blood. CDR3 DNA sequence: TGCAGCGTCGGGACAGGGGGCACCGGGGAGCTGTTTTTT. Encoded protein: CSVGTGGTGELFF.